Sequencing of this T cell receptor beta chain was carried out in a study of CD4 and CD8 cells across lung adenocarcinoma regions. In this sample, this clonotype is large. TCRdb analysed the PCR reads with MiXCR anew, one entry per CDR3 protein. In the table there are around 16,000 distinct CDR3 sequences, around 53% of which are singletons. J was trimmed by 5 bases and V by 0 bases; bases with no gene match: 15. This CDR3 has 20 residues. Germline CDR1 reads MNHNS; CDR2 reads SASEGT. The source of this sequence is a female donor with lung adenocarcinoma. The CD4 and CD8 labels of this study may be unreliable. This rearrangement joins TRBV6-1 to TRBJ2-1; 11 bases match TRBD1. The sample consisted of CD8+ T cells from the center of a lung tumor. The CDR3 spells CASSEAPGAGQGDGNNEQFF. The CDR3 nucleotides read TGTGCCAGCAGTGAAGCCCCCGGTGCGGGACAGGGGGATGGAAACAATGAGCAGTTCTTC.